This T cell receptor (beta chain) came from a study of shared clonotypes between healthy human individuals. Study-level points and caveats: In contrast to clonotypes shared by all four donors, non-shared clonotypes had lower generation probabilities. Among four donors, about 4.6% of naive CD4 clonotypes were found in common.

Note on this clone: The antigen is undetermined.

Repertoires were generated with immunoSEQ multiplex PCR, while TCRdb's copy carries only in-frame clones and drops some. Of 2 million to 2.5 million clones in the sample, 80% to 95% were seen once. Germline CDR1 and CDR2: MDHEN and SYDVKM. Trimming removed 5 bases from V and 7 bases from J, with 17 bases in between. The CDR3 loop spans 14 amino acids. The chain has TRBV28 and TRBJ1-2; maybe TRBD1 (5 bases). This TCR was sampled from a young man in good health. Some clones in this sample may be carry-over from other donors' samples. The sample taken for sequencing was naive CD4+ T cells from PBMCs. Noted subset: CD45RA+ positively selected. The CDR3 DNA is TGTGCCAGCAGTGAACCACGGGGCGCGGGTGGCTACACCTTC. It is translated as CASSEPRGAGGYTF.